Listed here are 25 T cell receptor beta chains from one sample, sequenced in a study of blood T cell repertoires in COVID-19. The data were produced by immunoSEQ multiplex PCR, yet TCRdb's version contains in-frame clones alone and is incomplete. Among over 70,000 clones listed, 77% were seen once. The specimen was peripheral blood. All receptors come from a man aged 70-80 years with COVID-19, enrolled during active disease.

This clone has at least ten counts. The chain uses TRBV6-2 or TRBV6-3 and TRBJ2-7; 10 positions match TRBD2. V trimming: 2 bases; J trimming: 3 bases; junction bases outside the gene matches: 10. The CDR3 totals 17 residues. CDR1 is MNHEY, CDR2 SVGEGT, per germline. The CDR3: CASSYLFGLAVNYEQYF. For the CDR3, the DNA is TGTGCCAGCAGTTACCTCTTCGGACTAGCGGTGAACTACGAGCAGTACTTC.

This CDR3 is CATRSGGDNSPLHF. The CDR3 DNA sequence: TGTGCCACGCGAAGTGGGGGCGATAATTCACCCCTCCACTTT. The chain combines TRBV10-3 with TRBJ1-6; D might be TRBD1 (6 bases). This CDR3 comprises 14 residues. CDR1 is ENHRY, CDR2 SYGVKD, per germline. The germline V and J ends were trimmed by 10 bases and 5 bases, with 15 bases remaining between them.

The V and J genes are TRBV19 and TRBJ2-4, with D hard to call. With 3 bases removed from V and 3 bases from J, the gap between germline ends came to 15 bases. Per the germline V gene, CDR1 is LNHDA and CDR2 is SQIVND (reference sequence). The CDR3 spans 16 residues. This CDR3 is CASSIDAAQSKNIQYF. The CDR3 DNA reads TGTGCCAGTAGTATTGATGCGGCTCAAAGCAAAAACATTCAGTACTTC. The full variable domain, in which reference TRBV19 and TRBJ2-4 provide the parts outside the CDR3, is DGGITQSPKYLFRKEGQNVTLSCEQNLNHDAMYWYRQDPGQGLRLIYYSQIVNDFQKGDIAEGYSVSREKKESFPLTVTSAQKNPTAFYLCASSIDAAQSKNIQYFGAGTRLSVL.

The chain links TRBV29-1 to TRBJ2-1; perhaps TRBD2 as D (6 bases). The germline CDR1 and CDR2 sequences are SQVTM and ANQGSEA. V gave up 6 bases and J gave up 7 bases, with 13 bases separating them. CDR3 length: 12 amino acids. In nucleotides, the CDR3 is TGCAGCGTGGCGGGATGGGGAAATGAGCAGTTCTTC. Its translation is CSVAGWGNEQFF.

V gene TRBV5-1 combines with J gene TRBJ1-2; D remains unclear. Trimming left V 0 bases short and J 0 bases short, with 15 bases between. The CDR3 is made up of 17 amino acids. Germline V gene sequence: CDR1 SGHRS, CDR2 YFSETQ. The CDR3, as DNA: TGCGCCAGCAGCTTGGATGGAGGATACGATTCTAACTATGGCTACACCTTC. It codes for CASSLDGGYDSNYGYTF. Supplemented by reference TRBV5-1 and TRBJ1-2, the full variable domain reads KAGVTQTPRYLIKTRGQQVTLSCSPISGHRSVSWYQQTPGQGLQFLFEYFSETQRNKGNFPGRFSGRQFSNSRSEMNVSTLELGDSALYLCASSLDGGYDSNYGYTFGSGTRLTVV.

V usage is TRBV5-4 and J usage is TRBJ2-7; D perhaps matches TRBD2 (6 bases). The CDR3 runs to 15 residues. Trimming shortened V by 4 bases and J by 2 bases, and 16 bases separated the two germline ends. The germline CDR1 and CDR2 sequences are SGHNT and YYREEE (reference sequence). This CDR3 reads CASSLMGLPPYEQYF. Here the CDR3 DNA reads TGTGCCAGCAGCCTCATGGGACTCCCTCCCTACGAGCAGTACTTC.

This clone was counted between two and nine times. V usage is TRBV6-1 and J usage is TRBJ1-2, with D possibly matching TRBD1 (6 bases). The CDR3 totals 16 residues. CDR1 is MNHNS, CDR2 SASEGT, per germline. Trimming left V 4 bases short and J 1 base short, with 16 bases between. Here the CDR3 DNA reads TGTGCCAGCAGTGGACAAGGACAGAAGTATAACTATGGCTACACCTTC. This encodes CASSGQGQKYNYGYTF.

This rearrangement joins TRBV19 to TRBJ1-2, with D maybe TRBD1 (6 bases). CDR1 is LNHDA and CDR2 is SQIVND in the germline V gene (reference sequence). CDR3 length: 14 residues. Trimming pared 3 bases from V and 5 bases from J, leaving 13 bases between. The CDR3 protein is CASSMGQGSYGYTF. The CDR3 region has the DNA TGTGCCAGTAGTATGGGGCAGGGGAGTTATGGCTACACCTTC.

This chain connects TRBV10-3 to TRBJ2-1; D unclear. The CDR3 consists of 15 residues. Germline CDR1 ENHRY, CDR2 SYGVKD. The V end lost 0 bases, the J end lost 4 bases, and 10 bases lay between the germline ends. CDR3 in amino acids: CAISESISPYNEQFF. The CDR3 DNA follows: TGTGCCATCAGTGAGTCTATATCCCCGTACAATGAGCAGTTCTTC.

The CDR3 here is CASRPTGSYEQYF. The CDR3 coding sequence is TGTGCCAGCAGACCGACAGGCTCCTACGAGCAGTACTTC. The chain joins TRBV11-2 to TRBJ2-7; possible D gene TRBD1, 6 bases. Germline V gene lookup returns CDR1 SGHAT and CDR2 FQNNGV. The CDR3 is 13 amino acids. Trimming left V 6 bases short and J 0 bases short, with 9 bases between. The full variable domain, rest sourced from reference TRBV11-2 and TRBJ2-7, is EAGVAQSPRYKIIEKRQSVAFWCNPISGHATLYWYQQILGQGPKLLIQFQNNGVVDDSQLPKDRFSAERLKGVDSTLKIQPAKLEDSAVYLCASRPTGSYEQYFGPGTRLTVT.

V gene TRBV18 combines with J gene TRBJ2-7; 7 bases agree with TRBD1. Germline trimming cut 2 bases from V and 2 bases from J; bases unmatched to any gene: 12. Germline V gene data show CDR1 as KGHSH and CDR2 as LQKENI. CDR3 length: 17 amino acids. CDR3 residues: CASSPSRLTGTAYEQYF. The CDR3 bases are TGTGCCAGCTCACCAAGTAGGCTGACCGGGACAGCCTACGAGCAGTACTTC.

V usage is TRBV7-2 and J usage is TRBJ1-5; TRBD1 matches at 7 bases. V was pared by 5 bases and J by 10 bases, with 8 bases of the junction left unmatched. The CDR3 loop spans 13 amino acids. The germline CDR1 and CDR2 sequences are SGHTA and FQGNSA. CDR3 protein: CASSPRGTVPQHF. In nucleotides, the CDR3 is TGTGCCAGCAGCCCCCGGGGGACAGTCCCCCAGCATTTT.

V usage is TRBV10-3 and J usage is TRBJ1-2; 9 nucleotides line up with TRBD1. The germline CDR1 and CDR2 sequences are ENHRY and SYGVKD. The length of the CDR3 is 15 residues. J gave up 7 bases and V 6 bases, and 12 bases lay outside the gene matches. The CDR3: CAIRSPGTGSGGYTF. The DNA for the CDR3 is TGTGCCATCAGATCTCCCGGGACAGGGTCAGGTGGCTACACCTTC.

This chain links TRBV5-1 with TRBJ2-2; no definite D call. This CDR3 region has 15 residues. CDR1 and CDR2 from the germline V gene are SGHRS and YFSETQ. Trimming shortened V by 0 bases and J by 0 bases, and 6 bases separated the two germline ends. The CDR3 region has the DNA TGCGCCAGCAGCTTGGGCACAACGAACACCGGGGAGCTGTTTTTT. As protein: CASSLGTTNTGELFF.

The chain uses TRBV29-1 and TRBJ1-1, with a possible D match to TRBD1 (5 bases). The CDR3 contains 14 residues. Deletions cut 7 bases from V and 1 base from J, with 16 bases between. Germline CDR1 SQVTM, CDR2 ANQGSEA. CDR3 bases: TGCAGCGGGGGGGAGAGGACACCGAACACTGAAGCTTTCTTT. Its protein product is CSGGERTPNTEAFF.

The chain couples TRBV5-8 to TRBJ1-2, with 10 bases fitting TRBD1. The CDR3 is 14 amino acids. With 4 bases clipped from V and 4 bases from J, the junction kept 4 bases outside the gene matches. From germline, CDR1 is SGHTS and CDR2 YDEGEE. CDR3 nucleotide sequence: TGTGCCAGCAGCAGGGGACAGGGGACCTATGGCTACACCTTC. Protein: CASSRGQGTYGYTF.

This rearrangement joins TRBV19 to TRBJ2-6; 7 bases match TRBD1. V was clipped by 2 bases and J by 3 bases; unmatched bases: 13. Germline V lookup: CDR1 LNHDA, CDR2 SQIVND (reference sequence). There are 19 residues in the CDR3. CDR3 DNA sequence: TGTGCCAGTAGTATAAGGGACAGTCCAAGGTGGCTTGGGGCCAACGTCCTGACTTTC. Protein: CASSIRDSPRWLGANVLTF.

This clone was picked up a small number of times. The V gene is TRBV2, the J gene TRBJ2-7; D might be TRBD1 (5 bases). The CDR3 runs 13 residues. Germline V gene data show CDR1 as SNHLY and CDR2 as FYNNEI. V lost 8 bases to trimming and J lost 3 bases, with 14 bases between them. CDR3 nucleotide sequence: TGTGCCAGCGAGGACACCCTCGGCTACGAGCAGTACTTC. Amino acids: CASEDTLGYEQYF. Variable domain in full (rest from reference TRBV2 and TRBJ2-7): EPEVTQTPSHQVTQMGQEVILRCVPISNHLYFYWYRQILGQKVEFLVSFYNNEISEKSEIFDDQFSVERPDGSNFTLKIRSTKLEDSAMYFCASEDTLGYEQYFGPGTRLTVT.

The chain carries TRBV19 and TRBJ1-1; 9 bases map to TRBD1. Trimming took 5 bases from V and 7 from J; bases not matched to a gene: 8. The CDR3 contains 14 residues. Germline-derived CDR1 and CDR2 are LNHDA and SQIVND (reference sequence). CDR3 loop: CASSQGDRDNEAFF. CDR3 nucleotides: TGTGCCAGTAGTCAGGGGGACAGGGATAATGAAGCTTTCTTT.

The CDR3 DNA follows: TGCAGCGTCACAGGGGGCTGGGGCTACACCTTC. Translated: CSVTGGWGYTF. The chain employs TRBV29-1 and TRBJ1-2; 9 nucleotides align to TRBD1. Trimming cost V 6 bases and J 8 bases; bases outside gene matches: 4. Germline-derived CDR1 and CDR2 are SQVTM and ANQGSEA. The CDR3 contains 11 residues.

V is TRBV2 and J is TRBJ1-5; D not resolved. The germline CDR1 and CDR2 sequences are SNHLY and FYNNEI. The V and J ends lost 3 bases and 6 bases respectively, with 6 bases between them. The CDR3 is 12 residues long. CDR3 loop: CASSDSGQPQHF. The CDR3 region has the DNA TGTGCCAGCAGTGACTCCGGTCAGCCCCAGCATTTT.

V usage is TRBV19 and J usage is TRBJ1-1; D remains unclear. CDR3 size: 14 residues. From germline, CDR1 is LNHDA and CDR2 SQIVND (reference sequence). V gave up 6 bases and J gave up 1 base, with 12 bases separating them. In DNA, the CDR3 is TGTGCCAGTAGGAAGAGGGAACAGAACACTGAAGCTTTCTTT. Translation: CASRKREQNTEAFF.

This chain uses TRBV2 with TRBJ1-6; D uncertain. There are 14 residues in the CDR3. V was shortened by 6 bases and J by 8 bases, with 14 bases between the two germline ends. CDR1 and CDR2 (germline): SNHLY, FYNNEI. The CDR3 DNA is TGTGCCAGCAGGGTGCGGGTCGAGGATTCACCCCTCCACTTT. Amino acid sequence: CASRVRVEDSPLHF.

This sequence joins TRBV11-3 and TRBJ2-1; the D is unclear. The CDR3 totals 15 residues. Deletions cut 1 base from V and 0 bases from J, with 7 bases between. Germline assignment: CDR1 SGHNT and CDR2 YENEEA. As DNA, the CDR3 is TGTGCCAGCAGCTTAGTGTCGGGCTCCTACAATGAGCAGTTCTTC. It codes for CASSLVSGSYNEQFF.

This chain connects TRBV28 to TRBJ2-1, with TRBD2 identical over 11 bases. In germline, CDR1 is MDHEN, CDR2 SYDVKM. V was clipped by 6 bases and J by 1 base; unmatched bases: 11. This CDR3 has 18 residues. CDR3 bases: TGTGCCAGCAGACTAGCGGGAGATCGGGTATGGTCCTACAATGAGCAGTTCTTC. Translated, it gives CASRLAGDRVWSYNEQFF.